This entry lists 17 T cell receptor beta chains sequenced from one sample in a study of blood T cell repertoires in COVID-19. The assay was immunoSEQ multiplex PCR, and TCRdb's table has in-frame clones only and misses some. The sample lists over 65,000 clones, 82% occurring once. The sample taken for sequencing was peripheral blood. These receptors originate from an elderly man with active COVID-19.

The J gene is TRBJ1-5, the V gene TRBV5-6, with D possibly matching TRBD1 (6 bases). Trimming left V 2 bases short and J 3 bases short, with 12 bases between. CDR1 is SGHDT, CDR2 YYEEEE, per germline. This CDR3 has 15 residues. CDR3 sequence: CASSFYTGSNQPQHF. The CDR3 bases are TGTGCCAGCAGCTTTTACACAGGGTCCAATCAGCCCCAGCATTTT.

The V call is TRBV6-2 or TRBV6-3, the J call TRBJ1-5; no reliable D call. Trimming left V 4 bases short and J 7 bases short, with 14 bases between. Germline CDR1 and CDR2: MNHEY and SVGEGT. This CDR3 has 14 amino acids. This chain's CDR3 is CASSSRREGQPQHF. In nucleotides, the CDR3 is TGTGCCAGCAGTTCCAGGAGGGAGGGACAGCCCCAGCATTTT.

This clone has more than one count but fewer than ten. The rearrangement links TRBV7-2 to TRBJ2-2; TRBD2 agrees at 7 bases. There are 16 residues in the CDR3. J lost 5 bases, V lost 1 base, and 7 bases had no gene match. Germline CDR1 SGHTA, CDR2 FQGNSA. The CDR3 coding sequence is TGTGCCAGCAGCTTAGGACCGGGGGGAACGACCGGGGAGCTGTTTTTT. Its translation is CASSLGPGGTTGELFF.

This clone was recorded once. One junction end does not reproduce the germline sequence, and a read error may be involved. V gene TRBV5-1 combines with J gene TRBJ2-5; TRBD2 matches at 7 bases. The CDR3 covers 14 residues. The germline V gene has CDR1 SGHRS and CDR2 YFSETQ. CDR3 loop: CASGFGGEQETQYF. The CDR3 DNA reads TGCGCCAGCGGCTTTGGGGGGGAACAAGAGACCCAGTACTTC.

This clone was observed a handful of times. J is TRBJ2-1 and V is TRBV9, with a weak D call TRBD1 (5 bases). The germline CDR1 and CDR2 sequences are SGDLS and YYNGEE. V shed 4 bases and J shed 6 bases, with 11 bases lying between them. The CDR3 extends over 13 amino acids. CDR3 nucleotides: TGTGCCAGCAGCCCGACAGTTGGCAATGAGCAGTTCTTC. This translates into CASSPTVGNEQFF.

V is TRBV7-2 and J is TRBJ2-7; 9 bases align to TRBD2. V lost 5 bases, J lost 3 bases, and 14 bases stayed unmatched. Germline V gene sequence: CDR1 SGHTA, CDR2 FQGNSA. The CDR3 extends over 17 amino acids. The CDR3, as DNA: TGTGCCAGCAGCAATATAGGCCCTGGAGCGGGAGGCTACGAGCAGTACTTC. Protein sequence: CASSNIGPGAGGYEQYF.

The chain couples TRBV11-2 to TRBJ2-7; 11 bases match TRBD1. The CDR3 extends over 15 amino acids. The germline gives CDR1 SGHAT, CDR2 FQNNGV. Trimming removed 3 bases from V and 3 bases from J; junction bases left unmatched: 4. The CDR3 DNA is TGTGCCAGCAGCTTGGACGGGACAGGGGGCTACGAGCAGTACTTC. It yields the protein CASSLDGTGGYEQYF.

The chain's CDR3 is CASSLGLSNTEAFF. The CDR3 nucleotides are TGTGCCAGCAGTTTGGGACTTAGTAACACTGAAGCTTTCTTT. The chain joins TRBV27 to TRBJ1-1; tentatively, D is TRBD1 (5 bases). The CDR3 runs 14 residues. Germline V gene sequence: CDR1 MNHEY, CDR2 SMNVEV (reference sequence). Trimming removed 3 bases at V and 2 bases at J, with 10 bases between.

The V and J genes are TRBV7-9 and TRBJ2-5; TRBD2 matches 11 bases. This CDR3 is 16 amino acids long. V shed 1 base and J 5 bases; nucleotides not matched to a gene: 6. Germline values: CDR1 SEHNR, CDR2 FQNEAQ (reference sequence). The CDR3 nucleotides read TGTGCCAGCAGCTTAGGACTAGCGGGGTTTTGGGAGACCCAGTACTTC. Encoded protein: CASSLGLAGFWETQYF.

This chain connects TRBV6-6 to TRBJ1-2, with 7 bases lining up with TRBD1. The CDR3 loop spans 15 amino acids. Germline CDR1 MNHNY, CDR2 SVGAGI (reference sequence). Trimming at V came to 0 bases and at J to 4 bases, leaving 5 bases not matched to a gene. The CDR3 loop is CASSYSGRQGYGYTF. CDR3 DNA sequence: TGTGCCAGCAGTTACTCGGGAAGACAGGGCTATGGCTACACCTTC.

The chain combines TRBV7-8 with TRBJ2-4; 15 bases align to TRBD2. This CDR3 region has 16 residues. Germline V lookup: CDR1 SGHVS, CDR2 FQNEAQ. V gave up 5 bases and J gave up 4 bases; unmatched junction bases: 3. The CDR3 sequence: CASSPGTSGRKNIQYF. As DNA, the CDR3 is TGTGCCAGCAGCCCCGGGACTAGCGGGAGGAAAAACATTCAGTACTTC.

This clone was seen a handful of times. The V and J genes are TRBV19 and TRBJ2-7; the D is unclear. The germline V gene encodes CDR1 LNHDA and CDR2 SQIVND (reference sequence). V was cut by 5 bases and J by 7 bases, with 15 bases left in between. This CDR3 is 13 amino acids long. This CDR3 reads CASSFTGSGEQYF. CDR3 DNA sequence: TGTGCCAGTAGTTTCACGGGTTCCGGTGAGCAGTACTTC.

The chain employs TRBV18 and TRBJ2-7, with 10 bases that match TRBD2. The CDR3 is 13 amino acids. Germline V gives CDR1 KGHSH, CDR2 LQKENI. The V gene end was trimmed by 3 bases and the J gene end by 6 bases; junction bases not matched to a gene: 2. Written as DNA, the CDR3 is TGTGCCAGCTCACCGGGACTAGCGTCCGAGCAGTACTTC. Translated: CASSPGLASEQYF.

The chain couples TRBV5-4 to TRBJ2-7, with 7 bases matching TRBD1. The CDR3 covers 14 residues. V was pared by 4 bases and J by 7 bases, with 11 bases of the junction left unmatched. Germline loops: CDR1 SGHNT, CDR2 YYREEE (reference sequence). CDR3 protein: CASSPTGLLGEQYF. In DNA form, the CDR3 reads TGTGCCAGCAGCCCGACAGGGTTATTAGGAGAGCAGTACTTC.

This sequence joins TRBV18 and TRBJ2-1, with a tentative D call TRBD1 (5 bases). Germline V CDR1 and CDR2: KGHSH, LQKENI. The CDR3 totals 16 residues. Trimming took 1 base from V and 0 from J, leaving 10 bases between them. CDR3 in amino acids: CASSPQGASSYNEQFF. The DNA for the CDR3 is TGTGCCAGCTCACCACAAGGGGCTAGCTCCTACAATGAGCAGTTCTTC.

This chain joins TRBV5-1 and TRBJ2-5; 8 bases map to TRBD1. In germline, CDR1 is SGHRS, CDR2 YFSETQ. This CDR3 region has 17 residues. Losses at the gene ends were 8 bases for V and 1 base for J; bases not matched to a gene: 16. CDR3 protein: CASRTKTGVSGQETQYF. The CDR3 nucleotides are TGCGCCAGTCGGACTAAGACAGGGGTCAGTGGCCAAGAGACCCAGTACTTC.

The chain links TRBV12-2 to TRBJ1-4; the table's D gene call, TRBD1, was not cross checked with the DNA. TRBV12-2 is noted as a pseudogene. The CDR3 is 18 residues long. CDR3 loop: CASRLAQRDRGWNEKLFF. CDR3 coding DNA: TGTGCAAGTCGCTTAGCGCAACGGGACAGGGGTTGGAATGAAAAACTGTTTTTT.